This TCR beta chain appears in the sequencing data of a study of blood T cell repertoires in COVID-19. Across the whole study: Sites across the United States, Italy and Spain contributed samples from acute and convalescent COVID-19.

Germline assignment: CDR1 SGHKS and CDR2 YYEKEE (reference sequence). The V end was cut by 4 bases, the J end by 3 bases, with 11 bases between. The CDR3 has 13 amino acids. Original data processing: Estimation of nucleated cell counts relied on the amplification of reference gene primers. Here immunoSEQ multiplex PCR was the method, and the copy in TCRdb shows in-frame clones only, minus some. V, J and clone size were drawn from that table, and D and trimming were deduced from the DNA. The table has fewer than 300,000 clones, over 70% seen once; the top ten hold roughly 8.6%. The sequencing input was peripheral blood. The chain carries TRBV5-5 and TRBJ2-7; possibly TRBD1 for D (5 bases). The TCR was taken from a human donor in a cohort sampled during active COVID-19. The CDR3 coding sequence is TGTGCCAGCAGCCCAACTACAGGCTACGAGCAGTACTTC. It codes for CASSPTTGYEQYF.